This T cell receptor (beta chain) stems from a study of beta chain features in type 1 diabetes listed by TCRdb under 2018. About the investigation overall: Patients and healthy donors did not differ in mean age, gender distribution, total cell number or subset yield. Across all samples, approximately 100 million sorted cells were examined, and cell number per subset correlated strongly with RNA yield. The study compared TCRB repertoires of sorted circulating CD4+ T cell subsets between recently diagnosed type 1 diabetes patients and matched healthy donors. Naive and central memory subsets were obtained from all 30 or so donors, but regulatory and stem cell-like memory subsets were isolated from only 8 patients and about 8 healthy donors.

The entire isolated RNA was reverse transcribed using the High Capacity cDNA Reverse Transcription Kit, and thus expressed TCRB transcripts were sequenced. Deep immunoSEQ sequencing was performed on naive, central memory and regulatory T cell samples, with an average of roughly 3.5 million total reads per sample. Sorted cells were lysed in RLT buffer, and RNA was extracted using DNase-treated RNeasy Micro or Mini kits according to cell number. To prevent cross-contamination, every cell subset was processed on its own, while patient and healthy donor samples were processed together. The immunoSEQ multiplex PCR was used to amplify TCRB sequences from cDNA, yielding 87-bp fragments that span the CDR3 region. Sequencing of the amplicons was performed on the Illumina HiSeq platform. The source study handled its data this way. PCR bias was computationally corrected using synthetic template baselines, reads within Hamming distance 2 were collapsed, and singletons that could not be merged were discarded. Reads were aligned against IMGT so that V, D and J genes, CDR3 length and insertions or deletions at six rearrangement sites could be assigned. Within each subset, clonotype counts were normalized to the number of sorted cells before true diversity and Gini coefficients were calculated with the tcR R package. The overlap coefficient, calculated on TCRB nucleotide sequences, was used to measure repertoire sharing. As a proxy for the pre-selection repertoire, out-of-frame TCRB sequences from naive cells were analyzed. TCRdb limited this immuneACCESS table to in-frame rearrangements with V and J called. A share of clones is missing; checked studies link under half to unresolved V genes, and the rest is unexplained. The V and J calls and clone size were taken over from that table, and D and trimming were inferred from the DNA. In all, the sample holds hundreds of thousands of clones, and roughly 12% of those were seen once. About 0.01% of the sample comes from the top ten.

The germline V and J ends show losses of 0 bases and 10 bases respectively, and no gene match explains 13 bases of the junction. Reading from cysteine to phenylalanine, the CDR3 counts 16 amino acids. The read is trimmed to its CDR3 DNA, 48 bases read in frame from base 1. Reading the germline V gene (reference sequence) gives CDR1 GTSNPN and CDR2 SVGIG. As concerns this clone: Its specific antigen is unknown. The record has no base qualities; no much larger clone is one base away.

Summary of the overall study and its limitations: Shorter templates might have been favored by PCR, but patient and control samples were amplified and corrected together, so both groups would have been affected equally by any skew. A moderate but significant shortening of TCRB CDR3 length was observed in type 1 diabetes patients in all four CD4+ subsets. Because small numbers of individuals were included in the HLA sub-analyses, any influence of HLA type on TCRB rearrangement was left unresolved. Patients with type 1 diabetes made fewer insertions and deleted more nucleotides at VDJ recombination sites, implying thymic rearrangement abnormalities. Because cDNA was sequenced instead of genomic DNA, activated cells with high expression could be over-represented, although the groups did not differ in activation or CD3 levels. Naive, central memory and regulatory TCRB repertoires appeared more similar among patients than among healthy donors.

Each donor gave one peripheral blood draw, roughly 0.11 L on average, collected into heparinised tubes. Using a panel that included CD45RO, CCR7, CD25, CD127, CD95 and CD27, naive, central memory, regulatory and stem cell-like memory CD4+ T cells were sorted on a BD FACSAria II. A purity above 98% was achieved for all sorted populations. PBMCs were isolated right away by Lymphoprep density gradient centrifugation and were stained directly, without culture. So that batch effects would be minimized, each experiment stained and sorted samples in pairs, pairing one healthy donor with one patient. The TCR was taken from a young woman with type 1 diabetes. Here the chain combines TRBV30 and TRBJ2-1; 9 bases in the junction line up with TRBD1. Input material: naive CD4+ T cells from blood. Per the publication, the cell subset or site label means: true naive CD4+ T cells. The DNA sequence is TGTGCCTGGAGTGTACTCGGAGGACAGGGGAATTGGGAGCAGTTCTTC. Translated, this is CAWSVLGGQGNWEQFF.